Sequencing of this T cell receptor (beta chain) was carried out in a study of blood T cell repertoires in COVID-19. Study summary: The cDNA or gDNA used as material had been derived from T cells, B-cell-depleted T cells, or PBMCs.

Original processing notes: Estimated nucleated cell counts came from reference gene primer amplification. The data were produced by immunoSEQ multiplex PCR, yet TCRdb's version contains in-frame clones alone and is incomplete. D and trimming come from the DNA, and the V and J calls and clone size come from that table. The data contain under 250,000 clones, over 75% of them singletons. V shed 1 base, J shed 1 base, and the junction held 2 bases outside the gene matches. The CDR3 contains 15 residues. Germline CDR1 is SGHDT and CDR2 is YYEEEE. The sample taken for sequencing was peripheral blood. The chain is built from TRBV5-6 and TRBJ2-3, with 8 bases matching TRBD1. The origin of this receptor is a human donor in a cohort sampled during active COVID-19. CDR3 coding DNA: TGTGCCAGCAGCTTGAGACAGGGGCGCACAGATACGCAGTATTTT. It is translated as CASSLRQGRTDTQYF.